This TCR beta chain was captured in a study of cytomegalovirus exposure and HLA in healthy donors (dated by TCRdb to 2016 to 2017). Broadly, across the study: An earlier analysis of some 620 of the donors reported around 280 Gb of sequence data and 95 million to 140 million unique TCR beta sequences obtained from around 170 million T cells. Roughly 300 gigabases of sequencing data and approximately 80 million unique TCR sequences were included in an early release covering 550 to 800 HLA-typed donors. Among the 398 genotyped donors, 75% to 90% belonged to the genetic ancestry cluster associated with self-reported Caucasian donors. The study was designed to test whether signatures of past pathogen exposure could be identified by cataloging public T cell receptors. The T cell repertoires of several hundred subjects were profiled by immunosequencing and related to cytomegalovirus serostatus. Along with the approximately 670-subject first cohort, a separate validation cohort of over a hundred different subjects was used. To predict cytomegalovirus infection status, the study combined high-throughput TCR immunosequencing, statistical association of individual TCRs with disease status, and machine learning. A later analysis re-analyzed previously published TCR beta repertoires from approximately 670 donors and added high-resolution HLA genotyping to study TCR occurrence patterns. In the later analysis, no new phenotypic data were used to find candidate immune exposures; instead, reliance was placed on TCR beta sequences and their occurrence across donors. An earlier analysis of some 500 of the donors applied high-throughput TCR beta sequencing to assess whether each TCR beta V gene segment acted as functional or pseudogenic. Donor age, sex, ethnicity and CMV serostatus were compiled together with the repertoire data. Genome-wide SNP genotypes for about 60% of the 666 donors were used in a later genetic analysis, which treated that subset as a discovery cohort. All discovery cohort repertoires had been generated using a single sequencing platform. Both class I and class II loci were covered by HLA typing, at four-digit resolution. The number of donors typed differed by locus, with roughly 620-630 for A, B, C, DRB1 and DQB1, around 560 for DQA1, under 610 for DPA1, and 400 to 490 for DPB1. Four or five DR-DQ haplotypes were handled as single units for association and clustering because linkage in the cohort was strong. On average, roughly 240,000 unique TCR beta nucleotide sequences were sequenced per donor among 300 to 500 genotyped donors of the cohort, with about 17% of those sequences being non-productive. The full study reports these points: While some public TCRs were present in many individuals, most TCR sequences turned up only very rarely across donors. Specific HLA alleles were associated with 15,000 to 20,000 TCR beta sequences at a false discovery rate of 0.05 in a later analysis. HLA typing was unavailable for some donors at each locus, so association tests used only the typed subset. According to a later analysis, most CMV-associated TCR beta chains appeared to be HLA-restricted, and the HLA associations seemed to be driven largely by CMV exposure. Linkage disequilibrium might explain the correlated functional status among segregating V segments, but an unknown experimental factor could not be excluded. A later genetic analysis associated a missense DCLRE1C variant with V-gene and J-gene trimming of TCR beta chains, and an independent cohort replicated the association. The cohort was sequenced for TCR beta chains only, and without alpha or paired-chain data the features that could be detected were limited. Roughly uniform sequencing depth across donors was assumed in presence/absence analyses, although this assumption may not hold. The authors suggested that the approach could potentially be generalized to other disease states and immunological phenotypes. Because counts were too low, about 15 rarely observed V segments, including chromosome 9 orphons, were left out of the earlier analysis of a few hundred of the donors. Broadly in line with IMGT annotations, most TCR beta V segments showed up in productive rearrangements about 90% or about 30% of the time in an earlier analysis of about 500 of the donors. A later genetic analysis reported fewer N-insertions in productive TCRs among donors in an Asian-associated ancestry cluster than the roughly 620-donor mean. The sequencing pipeline was judged likely to have produced a cluster of highly shared sequence variants as a technical artifact. Assigning TCR associations to individual alleles was difficult when HLA alleles, especially DR and DQ, strongly co-occurred. Several of the top co-occurrence clusters appeared to be linked to parvovirus B19, influenza, CMV and Epstein-Barr virus, according to a later analysis. In both the original and validation cohorts, the classifier was reported to diagnose cytomegalovirus status with high specificity and sensitivity. In the study, approximately 160 TCR beta chains were listed as associated with cytomegalovirus. Immune exposure information for the cohort was limited to CMV serostatus. Some IMGT-functional V segments, including TRBV6-2 and TRBV6-3, could not be told apart with the 87-base-pair reads, so those segments were excluded. According to a later analysis, TCR association rates differed among HLA loci, with DRB1 alleles showing the most associated TCRs and HLA-C alleles showing the fewest. Three of the identified cytomegalovirus-associated TCR beta chains were confirmed in vitro to be specific for cytomegalovirus antigens. A further reported finding was that TCR beta sequences accurately predicted the HLA-A and HLA-B alleles for most subjects in the first cohort. In a later analysis, HLA-associated TCR beta chains showed more clonal expansion and lower generation probabilities than non-associated chains that were equally common.

Comments on this clone: Its antigen is still unknown. No quality values exist for individual bases; no much larger clone is one base distant.

Reading from cysteine to phenylalanine, the CDR3 counts 15 amino acids. The kept DNA is CDR3 alone, 45 bases in frame from the first base. CDR1 and CDR2 (LNHDA, SQIVND) derive from the germline V gene (reference sequence). V is shortened by 4 bases, J by 4 bases, and the region joining them spans 16 bases. Libraries were built with the immunoSEQ multiplex PCR assay. For the multiplex PCR, a mixture combining 60 forward primers for TCR Vbeta segments and 13 reverse primers for TCR Jbeta segments was used. The CDR3 region of rearranged TCR beta genes was amplified from genomic DNA by a multiplex PCR assay. The Illumina HiSeq System was used to sequence the amplified TCR beta libraries as 87-base-pair reads. The study's own analysis went as follows. Across the 500 to 700 repertoires, a later analysis counted 80 million or so unique TCR beta chains, around 11 million of which were shared by at least two donors. Raw reads were error-corrected and collapsed into unique sequences by a nearest-neighbor algorithm in which closely related sequences were merged to remove PCR and sequencing errors. CDR3 sequences were aligned to IMGT reference sequences to assign V, D and J gene segments. For a sequence to be retained, at least a six-nucleotide match to both a V gene segment and a J gene segment was required. A rearrangement was called productive if the CDR3 had no stop codons and remained in frame with V and J, and every other rearrangement was called non-productive. Following IMGT convention, CDR3 was defined as the stretch from the second conserved V-encoded cysteine up to the conserved J-encoded phenylalanine. The earlier analysis of 550 to 650 of the donors excluded any sequence lacking an unambiguous match to a single V gene segment. In an earlier analysis of around 600 of the donors, V segments were called functional above 56.7% productive rearrangements and were called segregating when the between-donor standard deviation exceeded 5%. A statistical classification framework was developed to diagnose cytomegalovirus status using the catalog of TCR beta chain sequences. In a later analysis, V and J genes were assigned by comparing TCR nucleotide sequences against IMGT/GENE-DB human TR gene sequences. Using the TCRdist pipeline, a later analysis assigned CDR3 sequences along with most-parsimonious VDJ recombination scenarios. A later analysis defined each TCR beta chain by its CDR3 amino acid sequence plus V-gene family, and excluded reads lacking a unique V-gene family. To address suspected cross-contamination and a sequencing artifact, a later analysis removed some 620 highly shared, low-generation-probability nucleotide sequences. In a later analysis, a clonal expansion index for each public chain was calculated from normalized within-repertoire ranks of inferred template counts. Generation probabilities in a later analysis came from a VDJ recombination model fitted to out-of-frame rearrangements, and those results were checked against IGoR. A later analysis scored TCR-TCR, TCR-HLA and TCR-CMV co-occurrence with hypergeometric tests, applying a repertoire-size bias correction to TCR pairs. To estimate false discovery rates, a later analysis permuted the HLA or CMV assignments 20 times. In a later analysis, co-occurring TCRs were grouped using DBSCAN, and TCRdist sequence similarity was added for clustering within HLA-allele-positive subsets. Co-occurrence clustering excluded repertoires with fewer than 30,000 or more than 120,000 public chains, plus five with anomalous nucleotide sharing. As stored in TCRdb, this immuneACCESS dataset retains in-frame rearrangements with V and J assigned. A fraction of the clones does not appear; measured against another copy, unresolved V genes explain less than half of the discrepancy, and the remainder lacks a known reason. V, J and clone size reflect that table, while D and trimming were determined from the DNA. This sample gives approximately 170,000 clones in total; about 77% of them show up just once. The ten largest clonotypes hold about a tenth of the sample.

The cohort consisted of 670 or so healthy bone marrow donors. All cohort members were sampled while nominally healthy, although unrecorded immune exposures were likely present. The donor tested CMV seropositive and was one of the 289 seropositive cohort members. A peripheral blood sample was provided by each donor, and peripheral blood mononuclear cells were used for TCR beta sequencing. The Qiagen DNeasy Blood Extraction Kit was used to extract genomic DNA from the blood cell samples. Sequencing input: PBMCs. The chain is encoded by TRBV19 joined to TRBJ1-1, with the D gene not clear enough to name. This sequence originates from a man between 18 and 35 years old in good health and CMV-seropositive. The base sequence is TGTGCCAGTAGTACCCCCCCTGGGAGGAGCACTGAAGCTTTCTTT. This gives the protein CASSTPPGRSTEAFF.